The 12 T cell receptor beta chains below come from one sample, sequenced in a study of PD-L1 blockade in urothelial cancer. Assay used: immunoSEQ multiplex PCR; TCRdb lists only in-frame clones, some missing. Of under 85,000 clones detected, approximately 90% appear once; the ten largest clones hold over 0.7%. Time point given: peripheral blood 6 weeks after treatment start. Sample: PBMCs, taken around atezolizumab (anti-PD-L1) treatment. The receptor source for this set is a woman older than 75 with urothelial cancer.

The genes are TRBV5-1 and TRBJ2-3; 13 nucleotides line up with TRBD2. Germline-derived CDR1 and CDR2 are SGHRS and YFSETQ. This CDR3 has 16 amino acids. J was trimmed by 4 bases and V by 4 bases; bases with no gene match: 6. In DNA form, the CDR3 reads TGCGCCAGCAGCCCGGGACTAGCGGGAAACTCAGATACGCAGTATTTT. This gives the protein CASSPGLAGNSDTQYF.

The V and J genes are TRBV7-8 and TRBJ2-7; D gene ambiguous. The V gene's germline CDR1 is SGHVS and CDR2 FQNEAQ. The V gene lost 1 base and the J gene lost 3 bases, with 10 bases spanning the gap. The CDR3 runs 14 residues. Here the CDR3 DNA reads TGTGCCAGCAGCTTAGGGGCCTCAAACTACGAGCAGTACTTC. Translating gives CASSLGASNYEQYF. Filled out from reference TRBV7-8 and TRBJ2-7, the complete variable domain reads GAGVSQSPRYKVAKRGQDVALRCDPISGHVSLFWYQQALGQGPEFLTYFQNEAQLDKSGLPSDRFFAERPEGSVSTLKIQRTQQEDSAVYLCASSLGASNYEQYFGPGTRLTVT.

The V gene is TRBV30, the J gene TRBJ2-5; 15 nucleotides match TRBD2. The CDR3 loop spans 15 amino acids. The germline V gene encodes CDR1 GTSNPN and CDR2 SVGIG (reference sequence). Trimming removed 2 bases from V and 5 bases from J; junction bases left unmatched: 3. The CDR3 here is CAWSPGLAGGETQYF. DNA for the CDR3: TGTGCCTGGAGTCCGGGACTAGCGGGAGGCGAGACCCAGTACTTC.

This chain uses TRBV7-2 with TRBJ2-1; 8 bases are a match to TRBD1. This CDR3 region has 14 residues. V was pared by 5 bases and J by 9 bases, with 9 bases of the junction left unmatched. Germline V gene sequence: CDR1 SGHTA, CDR2 FQGNSA. The CDR3 protein is CASSPGQGSLEQFF. The CDR3 nucleotides are TGTGCCAGCAGCCCCGGACAGGGTTCACTTGAGCAGTTCTTC.

This clone was seen only a few times. The chain couples TRBV7-9 to TRBJ1-5; 7 bases line up with TRBD1. Trimming took 1 base from V and 3 from J; bases not matched to a gene: 6. The CDR3 length is 16 residues. Germline loops: CDR1 SEHNR, CDR2 FQNEAQ (reference sequence). DNA for the CDR3: TGTGCCAGCAGCTTAGATGGGACAGCCACCAATCAGCCCCAGCATTTT. Its translation is CASSLDGTATNQPQHF.

This chain joins TRBV30 and TRBJ2-7; 7 bases match TRBD2. V lost 2 bases to trimming and J lost 5 bases; unmatched junction nucleotides: 3. The CDR3 contains 12 residues. The germline CDR1 and CDR2 sequences are GTSNPN and SVGIG (reference sequence). CDR3: CAWSKGGHEQYF. CDR3 sequence (DNA): TGTGCCTGGAGTAAGGGAGGGCACGAGCAGTACTTC.

The chain carries TRBV27 and TRBJ1-5; no clear D. Trimming took 6 bases from V and 0 from J, leaving 12 bases between them. Germline CDR1 and CDR2: MNHEY and SMNVEV (reference sequence). The CDR3 runs to 15 residues. CDR3 DNA sequence: TGTGCCAGCAGCCCCCCGTACTATAGCAATCAGCCCCAGCATTTT. Encoded protein: CASSPPYYSNQPQHF.

J is TRBJ2-1 and V is TRBV27; weak D call: TRBD2 (5 bases). With 5 bases removed from V and 10 bases from J, the gap between germline ends came to 12 bases. Germline CDR1 MNHEY, CDR2 SMNVEV (reference sequence). The CDR3 totals 12 residues. CDR3 sequence reads: CASSRLAGEQFF. Here the CDR3 DNA reads TGTGCCAGCAGTAGGCTAGCTGGAGAGCAGTTCTTC.

The genes are TRBV5-1 and TRBJ2-4, with 10 bases matching TRBD1. The CDR3 has 17 residues. The trim removed 2 bases at V and 1 base at J, leaving 6 bases unmatched. Germline V gene data show CDR1 as SGHRS and CDR2 as YFSETQ. The CDR3 reads CASSFTWTGGAKNIQYF. The CDR3 DNA reads as TGCGCCAGCAGCTTTACCTGGACAGGGGGTGCCAAAAACATTCAGTACTTC.

The rearrangement links TRBV11-2 to TRBJ2-1, with TRBD2 identical over 7 bases. Germline CDR1 is SGHAT and CDR2 is FQNNGV. V lost 0 bases to trimming and J lost 8 bases; unmatched junction nucleotides: 4. The CDR3 runs 14 residues. The CDR3 nucleotides read TGTGCCAGCAGCTTAGAGCCTAGCGGATATGAGCAGTTCTTC. Protein: CASSLEPSGYEQFF.

In the case of this clone: One junction end disagrees with the germline gene, perhaps due to a read error. The rearrangement uses TRBV6-1 and TRBJ1-4; 8 nucleotides match TRBD1. CDR3 length: 14 amino acids. CDR1 and CDR2 from the germline V gene are MNHNS and SASEGT. The CDR3 sequence is CASREGTGGEKLFF. The CDR3 nucleotides are TGTGCCAGCAGAGAAGGGACAGGAGGTGAAAAACTGTTTTTT.

The J gene is TRBJ2-3, the V gene TRBV7-9; TRBD2 might be the D (5 bases). The V gene's germline CDR1 is SEHNR and CDR2 FQNEAQ (reference sequence). Trimming cost V 5 bases and J 0 bases, with 15 bases left between them. The CDR3 sequence is 16 residues long. The chain's CDR3 is CASSALASVSTDTQYF. The CDR3 DNA sequence: TGTGCCAGCAGCGCTCTAGCCTCAGTTAGCACAGATACGCAGTATTTT. The full variable domain, its missing parts supplied by reference TRBV7-9 and TRBJ2-3, is DTGVSQNPRHKITKRGQNVTFRCDPISEHNRLYWYRQTLGQGPEFLTYFQNEAQLEKSRLLSDRFSAERPKGSFSTLEIQRTEQGDSAMYLCASSALASVSTDTQYFGPGTRLTVL.